A single sample gave rise to the 32 T cell receptor beta chains below, sequenced in a study of blood T cell repertoires in COVID-19. The assay was immunoSEQ multiplex PCR, and TCRdb's table has in-frame clones only and misses some. The repertoire has some 210,000 clones, over 70% of them found once; the top ten carry under 3.5%. The sample was peripheral blood. These receptors were collected from a man aged 50 or older with active or convalescent COVID-19.

J is TRBJ2-7 and V is TRBV5-5; D possibly corresponds to TRBD1 (6 bases). CDR1 and CDR2 (germline): SGHKS, YYEKEE (reference sequence). V was shortened by 4 bases and J by 5 bases, with 10 bases between the two germline ends. This CDR3 spans 12 amino acids. The CDR3 nucleotides are TGTGCCAGCAGCGGGCAGGGGAACGAGCAGTACTTC. Its protein product is CASSGQGNEQYF.

This clone was counted between two and nine times. The genes are TRBV7-9 and TRBJ2-7, with D possibly matching TRBD2 (5 bases). Deletions cut 7 bases from V and 5 bases from J, with 18 bases between. The CDR3 is 14 amino acids. Germline CDR1 is SEHNR and CDR2 is FQNEAQ (reference sequence). The CDR3 here is CASTPSRSGNEQYF. The DNA of the CDR3 is TGTGCCAGCACTCCCTCGCGGTCGGGGAACGAGCAGTACTTC.

This rearrangement joins TRBV27 to TRBJ1-4, with 10 bases that match TRBD1. The trim removed 6 bases at V and 8 bases at J, leaving 15 bases unmatched. The germline gives CDR1 MNHEY, CDR2 SMNVEV (reference sequence). This CDR3 has 17 residues. In DNA, the CDR3 is TGTGCCAGCAGGAGCCGGGACAGGGGAGGATTTGACGAAAAACTGTTTTTT. Protein sequence: CASRSRDRGGFDEKLFF. The whole variable domain, remainder taken from reference TRBV27 and TRBJ1-4, is EAQVTQNPRYLITVTGKKLTVTCSQNMNHEYMSWYRQDPGLGLRQIYYSMNVEVTDKGDVPEGYKVSRKEKRNFPLILESPSPNQTSLYFCASRSRDRGGFDEKLFFGSGTQLSVL.

The J gene is TRBJ1-2, the V gene TRBV13; perhaps TRBD1 as D (5 bases). The germline gives CDR1 PRHDT, CDR2 FYEKMQ (reference sequence). The CDR3 runs to 17 residues. V lost 5 bases and J lost 4, with 23 bases in between. The CDR3 nucleotides are TGTGCCAGCAGCCAACCAGTGATGGGGCCTGATGGCTATGGCTACACCTTC. Translation: CASSQPVMGPDGYGYTF.

The chain uses TRBV19 and TRBJ1-5, with D perhaps TRBD1 (5 bases). CDR1 is LNHDA, CDR2 SQIVND, per germline (reference sequence). The CDR3 is made up of 14 amino acids. V was shortened by 2 bases and J by 3 bases, with 8 bases between the two germline ends. CDR3 region: CASSIQGDNQPQHF. CDR3 nucleotides: TGTGCCAGTAGTATACAGGGCGACAATCAGCCCCAGCATTTT.

The CDR3 sequence: CAWGDFQLFF. For the CDR3, the DNA is TGTGCCTGGGGTGACTTCCAACTGTTTTTT. The V call is TRBV30, the J call TRBJ1-4, with D uncertain. V was clipped by 5 bases and J by 12 bases, with 10 bases between them. CDR1 is GTSNPN, CDR2 SVGIG, per germline (reference sequence). The CDR3 runs to 10 residues. Variable domain in full (rest from reference TRBV30 and TRBJ1-4): SQTIHQWPATLVQPVGSPLSLECTVEGTSNPNLYWYRQAAGRGLQLLFYSVGIGQISSEVPQNLSASRPQDRQFILSSKKLLLSDSGFYLCAWGDFQLFFGSGTQLSVL.

A remark on this clone: At one of its ends the junction is not consistent with the germline gene, which may arise from a read error. The V and J genes are TRBV19 and TRBJ1-2; D is uncertain. CDR1 LNHDA and CDR2 SQIVND come from the germline V gene (reference sequence). The CDR3 consists of 13 residues. CDR3 in DNA: TGTGCCAGTAGCGGGAGCAGTCAGTCTAACCTCCGCTTC. Protein: CASSGSSQSNLRF.

This clone has more than one count but fewer than ten. The genes are TRBV24-1 and TRBJ2-2; D unclear. This CDR3 is built from 11 residues. The V and J ends lost 5 bases and 6 bases respectively, with 3 bases between them. Germline CDR1 reads KGHDR; CDR2 reads SFDVKD. The CDR3 is CATSASGELFF. The CDR3 DNA is TGTGCCACCAGTGCTTCCGGGGAGCTGTTTTTT.

The V gene is TRBV2, the J gene TRBJ1-6; D not certain. V was pared by 6 bases and J by 10 bases, with 16 bases between. Germline CDR1 SNHLY, CDR2 FYNNEI. This CDR3 has 14 amino acids. In DNA, the CDR3 is TGTGCCAGCAGCGCTCAGGATCCCTCATCACCCCTCCACTTT. It encodes CASSAQDPSSPLHF.

This clone showed up just a few times. The chain has TRBV20-1 and TRBJ1-1, with D uncertain. Trimming left V 5 bases short and J 7 bases short, with 8 bases between. The CDR3 totals 10 residues. Germline loops: CDR1 DFQATT, CDR2 SNEGSKA (reference sequence). The CDR3 nucleotides read TGCAGTGCTCATAAACTTGAAGCTTTCTTT. Its protein is CSAHKLEAFF.

The CDR3 coding sequence is TGTGCCAGCACCCAACCGGCGGGGCCCAAGGACTATGGCTACACCTTC. Amino acid sequence: CASTQPAGPKDYGYTF. This rearrangement joins TRBV6-6 to TRBJ1-2; perhaps TRBD1 as D (5 bases). The CDR3 is 16 residues long. The germline V gene encodes CDR1 MNHNY and CDR2 SVGAGI (reference sequence). V dropped 7 bases and J dropped 3 bases, with 21 bases sitting between them.

This clone appeared a single time. The chain employs TRBV28 and TRBJ1-2; 7 bases align to TRBD1. CDR1 MDHEN and CDR2 SYDVKM come from the germline V gene. Losses at the gene ends were 6 bases for V and 3 bases for J; bases not matched to a gene: 7. The CDR3 contains 14 residues. The CDR3 DNA sequence: TGTGCCAGCAGATCACAGGGGCCCGACTATGGCTACACCTTC. Translated: CASRSQGPDYGYTF.

The J gene is TRBJ2-3, the V gene TRBV15; unclear D gene. CDR3 length: 13 residues. Trimming took off 5 bases at V and 4 bases at J, with 10 bases between the two ends. Germline V gene lookup returns CDR1 LNHNV and CDR2 YYDKDF (reference sequence). The CDR3 DNA reads as TGTGCCACCAGCCGGCAGGTTCCAGATACGCAGTATTTT. Its translation is CATSRQVPDTQYF.

The V gene is TRBV10-3, the J gene TRBJ1-1; maybe TRBD1 (6 bases). CDR3 length: 15 residues. Trimming stripped 4 bases from V and 4 bases from J, with 16 bases between. Germline V lookup: CDR1 ENHRY, CDR2 SYGVKD. The CDR3 nucleotides read TGTGCCATCAGTGGGTTACAGGGTACTGGCACTGAAGCTTTCTTT. This encodes CAISGLQGTGTEAFF.

V gene TRBV11-2 combines with J gene TRBJ2-3; TRBD1 is a possible D gene (6 bases). The germline V gene has CDR1 SGHAT and CDR2 FQNNGV. The CDR3 extends over 14 amino acids. The V end was cut by 5 bases, the J end by 5 bases, with 14 bases between. CDR3 coding DNA: TGTGCCAGCAGCCCGATTGGGGGCCGAGATACGCAGTATTTT. It yields the protein CASSPIGGRDTQYF.

A single count supports this clone. V gene TRBV7-9 combines with J gene TRBJ1-2; 8 bases line up with TRBD1. The germline V gene has CDR1 SEHNR and CDR2 FQNEAQ (reference sequence). The CDR3 loop spans 13 amino acids. Unmatched junction bases numbered 4, after V lost 2 bases and J lost 8 bases. CDR3 region: CASSLRGTGGYTF. The CDR3 nucleotides read TGTGCCAGCAGCTTACGTGGGACAGGCGGCTACACCTTC.

The chain links TRBV11-2 to TRBJ1-6; TRBD1 is a possible D gene (6 bases). CDR3 length: 15 amino acids. Trimming took off 4 bases at V and 6 bases at J, with 13 bases between the two ends. CDR1 and CDR2 from the germline V gene are SGHAT and FQNNGV. As DNA, the CDR3 is TGTGCCAGCAGCTACACAACAGGGAGTAATTCACCCCTCCACTTT. Encoded protein: CASSYTTGSNSPLHF.

V is TRBV19 and J is TRBJ2-2; 8 bases map to TRBD1. Germline V lookup: CDR1 LNHDA, CDR2 SQIVND (reference sequence). The V gene end was trimmed by 3 bases and the J gene end by 1 base; junction bases not matched to a gene: 13. This CDR3 is built from 19 residues. The DNA of the CDR3 is TGTGCCAGTAGTATGCCTACAGGGGGACCCCCCCTGAACACCGGGGAGCTGTTTTTT. Translation: CASSMPTGGPPLNTGELFF.

This clone was detected only once. This chain links TRBV2 with TRBJ2-7, with D possibly matching TRBD1 (6 bases). The CDR3 length is 14 residues. Germline CDR1 is SNHLY and CDR2 is FYNNEI. With 7 bases removed from V and 0 bases from J, the gap between germline ends came to 13 bases. The CDR3 region is CASMGAPSSYEQYF. The CDR3 DNA is TGTGCCAGCATGGGGGCCCCGAGCTCCTACGAGCAGTACTTC.

This clone was picked up many times. V and J are TRBV27 and TRBJ2-2, with TRBD1 identical over 12 bases. The CDR3 has 18 residues. The J segment lost 3 bases and the V segment lost 5 bases, leaving 10 bases of the junction unmatched. CDR1 MNHEY and CDR2 SMNVEV come from the germline V gene (reference sequence). CDR3 sequence (DNA): TGTGCCAGCAGTCTTTCCGGGACAGGGGGCGCGGACACCGGGGAGCTGTTTTTT. Its translation is CASSLSGTGGADTGELFF.

J is TRBJ1-2 and V is TRBV14; D gene ambiguous. Trimming cost V 0 bases and J 8 bases, with 16 bases left between them. Germline values: CDR1 SGHDN, CDR2 FVKESK. The CDR3 runs to 15 residues. DNA of the CDR3: TGTGCCAGCAGCCAAGATGGCAGGCCTTTTTGGGGCTACACCTTC. Amino acid sequence: CASSQDGRPFWGYTF.

The rearrangement links TRBV6-6 to TRBJ1-5; 7 bases map to TRBD1. Germline V gene data show CDR1 as MNHNY and CDR2 as SVGAGI (reference sequence). The CDR3 has 15 residues. The V segment lost 2 bases and the J segment 5 bases; nucleotides outside the gene matches: 6. The CDR3 spells CASSYLRGVDQPQHF. DNA for the CDR3: TGTGCCAGCAGTTACCTCAGGGGGGTCGATCAGCCCCAGCATTTT.

CDR3 region: CSAEGDKTFWAQYF. The CDR3 coding sequence is TGCAGCGCCGAGGGGGACAAGACCTTTTGGGCCCAGTACTTC. This rearrangement joins TRBV29-1 to TRBJ2-5; TRBD1 might be the D (6 bases). Trimming took 7 bases from V and 9 from J, leaving 24 bases between them. Germline V gene data show CDR1 as SQVTM and CDR2 as ANQGSEA. The CDR3 is made up of 14 amino acids.

This chain connects TRBV19 to TRBJ2-4; 9 bases map to TRBD1. V was pared by 4 bases and J by 5 bases, with 3 bases of the junction left unmatched. The CDR3 is 14 residues long. CDR1 is LNHDA and CDR2 is SQIVND in the germline V gene (reference sequence). The CDR3 sequence is CASSTRDRENIQYF. DNA of the CDR3: TGTGCCAGTAGTACCCGGGACAGGGAAAACATTCAGTACTTC.

This clone has a single count. The V call is TRBV5-4, the J call TRBJ2-2; 9 bases align to TRBD1. CDR3 length equals 15 residues. Germline assignment: CDR1 SGHNT and CDR2 YYREEE (reference sequence). Trimming took 2 bases from V and 7 from J; bases not matched to a gene: 6. The CDR3 is CASSFTGGVSGELFF. DNA for the CDR3: TGTGCCAGCAGCTTCACAGGGGGCGTAAGCGGGGAGCTGTTTTTT.

The chain carries TRBV18 and TRBJ2-3; 10 bases align to TRBD2. The CDR3 loop spans 15 amino acids. V shed 6 bases, J shed 2 bases, and the junction held 5 bases outside the gene matches. The germline gives CDR1 KGHSH, CDR2 LQKENI. CDR3 in amino acids: CASSHSGGNTDTQYF. The CDR3, as DNA: TGTGCCAGCTCCCATAGCGGGGGGAACACAGATACGCAGTATTTT.

The V gene is TRBV28, the J gene TRBJ2-1; tentatively, D is TRBD2 (7 bases). Per germline, CDR1 MDHEN and CDR2 SYDVKM. Trimming cost V 5 bases and J 10 bases, with 30 bases left between them. This CDR3 spans 18 amino acids. For the CDR3, the DNA is TGTGCCAGCAGTCCCAGACTAGGAGGGGGGGTCCTTCTTGCCGAGCAGTTCTTC. Its translation is CASSPRLGGGVLLAEQFF.

This chain joins TRBV3-1 (or the pseudogene TRBV3-2) and TRBJ1-2, with a possible D match to TRBD1 (6 bases). V lost 4 bases and J lost 3, with 15 bases in between. Germline V gene lookup returns CDR1 LGHDT and CDR2 YNNKEL (reference sequence). The length of the CDR3 is 15 residues. This chain's CDR3 is CASSPYPGHDYGYTF. In DNA form, the CDR3 reads TGTGCCAGCAGCCCGTATCCGGGACACGACTATGGCTACACCTTC.

The chain links TRBV5-1 to TRBJ2-3; 9 bases align to TRBD2. The germline gives CDR1 SGHRS, CDR2 YFSETQ. J gave up 1 base and V 4 bases, and 10 bases lay outside the gene matches. The CDR3 is 17 residues long. The CDR3 bases are TGCGCCAGCAGCCCGGTTGCGGGGGGGCCCGGCACAGATACGCAGTATTTT. Protein sequence: CASSPVAGGPGTDTQYF.

The rearrangement joins TRBV10-2 to TRBJ2-1; TRBD1 matches 8 bases. The CDR3 is 15 amino acids. The V gene's germline CDR1 is WSHSY and CDR2 SAAADI. The ends lost 4 bases at V and 6 bases at J; junction bases unmatched: 8. The CDR3 bases are TGCGCCAGCAGTGCTCCAGGGGGCTTCAGCAATGAGCAGTTCTTC. Its translation: CASSAPGGFSNEQFF.

The chain has TRBV7-2 and TRBJ2-1; D not certain. The CDR3 covers 14 residues. Germline CDR1 SGHTA, CDR2 FQGNSA. Trimming stripped 8 bases from V and 0 bases from J, with 11 bases between. The CDR3 sequence: CASQEPHSYNEQFF. DNA for the CDR3: TGTGCCAGCCAGGAACCTCACTCCTACAATGAGCAGTTCTTC.

The chain couples TRBV19 to TRBJ1-5; D is possibly TRBD1 (5 bases). The germline gives CDR1 LNHDA, CDR2 SQIVND (reference sequence). V was pared by 0 bases and J by 1 base, with 19 bases between. The CDR3 has 19 amino acids. The CDR3 DNA sequence: TGTGCCAGTAGTATAGATCTATACGGGGGGTTCGGAAGCAATCAGCCCCAGCATTTT. It translates to CASSIDLYGGFGSNQPQHF.